The 6 T cell receptor beta chains below were found in one sample sequenced in a study of CDR3 diversity in severe acne. Each CDR3 protein is one row after TCRdb ran MiXCR on the PCR reads. The data show over 90,000 distinct CDR3 sequences, roughly half seen once. The material sequenced was blood. These receptors originate from a male donor with acne.

Of note for this clonotype: A junction end diverges from the germline sequence, so it may reflect a read error. The chain uses TRBV7-7 and TRBJ2-1; 7 bases are shared with TRBD2. Germline CDR1 and CDR2: SSHAT and FNYEAQ (reference sequence). This CDR3 region has 16 residues. The CDR3 nucleotides read TGTGCTAGCAGCGAGACTAGCAGGAGTAACTACAATGAGCAGTTCTTC. Its translation is CASSETSRSNYNEQFF.

About this clonotype itself: At one of its ends the junction is not consistent with the germline gene, which may arise from a read error. V usage is TRBV12-3 or TRBV12-4 and J usage is TRBJ2-2; 13 bases agree with TRBD2. The CDR3 is 16 amino acids. The CDR3 spells CACSLAGLAGRGELFF. CDR3 nucleotide sequence: TGTGCCTGCAGTTTAGCGGGACTAGCGGGACGCGGGGAGCTGTTTTTT.

To note about this clonotype: It may be a read error: a sequence one base away is much more abundant. The V gene is TRBV6-4, the J gene TRBJ2-3; D could derive from TRBD1 or TRBD2 (5 bases each). CDR1 MRHNA and CDR2 SNTAGT come from the germline V gene. The germline V and J ends were trimmed by 6 bases and 4 bases, with 11 bases remaining between them. This CDR3 has 13 amino acids. The CDR3 spells CASSLGTADTQYF. The CDR3 DNA is TGTGCCAGCAGCCTAGGGACCGCAGATACGCAGTATTTT.

The V gene is TRBV7-2, the J gene TRBJ1-2, with TRBD1 matching 11 bases. The V and J ends lost 4 bases and 4 bases, in that order; junction bases with no gene match: 11. The length of the CDR3 is 17 residues. Germline CDR1 and CDR2: SGHTA and FQGNSA. CDR3 loop: CASSSGDRGAPLYGYTF. The CDR3 DNA follows: TGTGCCAGCAGCTCTGGGGACAGGGGGGCTCCCCTCTATGGCTACACCTTC.

This rearrangement joins TRBV7-2 to TRBJ2-7; 11 bases are shared with TRBD2. The CDR3 totals 15 residues. Germline CDR1 reads SGHTA; CDR2 reads FQGNSA. With 4 bases clipped from V and 4 bases from J, the junction kept 6 bases outside the gene matches. The CDR3: CASSSGLAGFYEQYF. In DNA form, the CDR3 reads TGTGCCAGCAGCTCCGGACTAGCGGGCTTTTACGAGCAGTACTTC.

About this clonotype: The junction shows a germline mismatch at one end, possibly a read error. The gene calls are TRBV4-2 and TRBJ2-2; 11 bases are a match to TRBD2. The CDR3 has 16 residues. Germline V gives CDR1 LGHNA, CDR2 YNFKEQ. The DNA for the CDR3 is TGTGCCAGCAGGCTAGCGGGAGGCACGAACACCGGGGAGCTGTCTTGG. Its translation: CASRLAGGTNTGELSW.